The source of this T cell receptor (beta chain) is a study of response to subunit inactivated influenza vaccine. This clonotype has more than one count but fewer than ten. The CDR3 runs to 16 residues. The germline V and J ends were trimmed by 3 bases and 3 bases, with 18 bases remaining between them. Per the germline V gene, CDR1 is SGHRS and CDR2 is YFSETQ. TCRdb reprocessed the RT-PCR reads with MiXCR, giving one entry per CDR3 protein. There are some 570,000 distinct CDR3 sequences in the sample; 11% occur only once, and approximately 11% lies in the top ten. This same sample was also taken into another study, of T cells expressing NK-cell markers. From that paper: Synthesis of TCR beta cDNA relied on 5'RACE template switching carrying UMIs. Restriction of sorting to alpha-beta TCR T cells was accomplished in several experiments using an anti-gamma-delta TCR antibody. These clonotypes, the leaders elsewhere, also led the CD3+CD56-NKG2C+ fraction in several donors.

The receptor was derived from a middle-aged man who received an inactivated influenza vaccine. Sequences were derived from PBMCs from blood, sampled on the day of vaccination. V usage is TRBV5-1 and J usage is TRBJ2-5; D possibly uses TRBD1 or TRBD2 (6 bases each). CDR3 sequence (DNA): TGCGCCAGCAGCTCTGGGGGCGGGAAGGCGAAAGAGACCCAGTACTTC. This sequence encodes CASSSGGGKAKETQYF.